Detailed here is one T cell receptor beta chain. Its antigen remains unidentified. Nominally healthy donors were sampled, though unrecorded immune exposures were likely. The data belong to a study of cytomegalovirus exposure and HLA in healthy donors. Study background: As released early, the data held 85 million to 95 million unique TCRs from HLA-typed donors. Whole-study results and caveats: Later, TCR association rates were found to vary by HLA locus, highest for DRB1 and lowest for HLA-C. Per a later analysis, about 15,000 TCR beta sequences showed association with HLA alleles at 0.05 false discovery rate.

60 Vbeta and 13 Jbeta primers were used in PCR. Method: immunoSEQ multiplex PCR; TCRdb's copy keeps in-frame clones and lacks some. The table lists 150,000 or so clones, under 80% of them singletons, with about 4.3% in the top ten. V trimming: 2 bases; J trimming: 1 base; junction bases outside the gene matches: 6. This CDR3 has 17 residues. Germline CDR1 and CDR2: SGDLS and YYNGEE. The chain recombines TRBV9 with TRBJ2-2; 9 bases are shared with TRBD1. This sequence originates from a man between 18 and 29 years old in good health and CMV-seropositive. Sequencing used PBMCs. The CDR3 coding sequence is TGTGCCAGCAGCGTTGGCTTGGGACAGGGGAACACCGGGGAGCTGTTTTTT. Its translation is CASSVGLGQGNTGELFF.